One T cell receptor beta chain is described in this entry. Seattle patients were enrolled while actively infected and followed longitudinally. Source study methods: Nucleated cell counts were estimated from reference gene primer amplification. The protocol was immunoSEQ multiplex PCR, while the TCRdb copy is restricted to in-frame clones and leaves out a portion. The V and J calls and the clone size are those of that table, but D and trimming were determined from the DNA. The sample has about 68,000 clones, around 90% seen once; the top ten hold under 0.65%. This specimen belongs to a study of blood T cell repertoires in COVID-19. Study information: Both acute and convalescent COVID-19 samples were obtained from the United States, Italy and Spain. PBMCs, B-cell-depleted T cells, or T cells were the source of the cDNA or gDNA that made up the material.

The CDR3 runs 14 residues. With 4 bases clipped from V and 0 bases from J, the junction kept 1 base outside the gene matches. Germline V lookup: CDR1 SGHKS, CDR2 YYEKEE (reference sequence). This clonotype was sampled from a man aged 50 to 60 with COVID-19, enrolled during active disease. The chain joins TRBV5-5 to TRBJ2-7; 10 positions agree with TRBD2. The sequencing input was peripheral blood. The CDR3 nucleotides are TGTGCCAGCAGCCCTAGCGGGAGCTCCTACGAGCAGTACTTC. It is translated as CASSPSGSSYEQYF.